Below are 6 T cell receptor beta chains sequenced from a single sample in a study of CD8+ T cells in alopecia areata. Treatment given: oral pan-JAK inhibitor, 5-10 mg twice daily. The sequencing template was cDNA reverse transcribed from extracted RNA. The assay was immunoSEQ multiplex PCR, and TCRdb's table has in-frame clones only and misses some. The data hold roughly 110,000 clones, with less than 90% observed a single time. This specimen was CD8+ T cells sorted from blood, taken at week 24, from a patient treated with tofacitinib. Receptors originate from a human donor with alopecia areata.

The CDR3 reads CARGMVESYNEQFF. In DNA form, the CDR3 reads TGCGCCAGAGGGATGGTGGAGTCCTACAATGAGCAGTTCTTC. The rearrangement uses TRBV5-1 and TRBJ2-1; D ambiguous. The CDR3 consists of 14 residues. Germline values: CDR1 SGHRS, CDR2 YFSETQ. V dropped 8 bases and J dropped 1 base, with 13 bases sitting between them.

The chain carries TRBV4-1 and TRBJ2-2, with 7 bases aligning to TRBD2. After removal of 1 base from V and 0 bases from J, the junction contained 5 bases not matched to a gene. The CDR3 loop spans 17 amino acids. Looked up from germline, CDR1 is MGHRA and CDR2 is YSYEKL. The CDR3 DNA is TGCGCCAGCAGCCAAGGCAGAGGACTAGCGAACACCGGGGAGCTGTTTTTT. Protein product: CASSQGRGLANTGELFF.

This clone was recorded only once. This chain uses TRBV11-1 with TRBJ2-7; D perhaps matches TRBD2 (6 bases). The germline CDR1 and CDR2 sequences are SGHAT and FQDESV (reference sequence). The CDR3 consists of 14 residues. Trimming took 0 bases from V and 4 from J, leaving 10 bases between them. CDR3 sequence (DNA): TGTGCCAGCAGCTTAGCTGGGACTGTATACGAGCAGTACTTC. Translation gives CASSLAGTVYEQYF.

The rearrangement joins TRBV19 to TRBJ2-2; no clear D gene. The CDR3 is 14 residues long. Germline V CDR1 and CDR2: LNHDA, SQIVND (reference sequence). With 3 bases removed from V and 0 bases from J, the gap between germline ends came to 5 bases. CDR3 bases: TGTGCCAGTAGTATTGGGTCGAACACCGGGGAGCTGTTTTTT. This encodes CASSIGSNTGELFF.

The CDR3 loop is CASSQTAGGTDTQYF. CDR3 DNA sequence: TGTGCCAGCAGCCAAACAGCGGGGGGTACAGATACGCAGTATTTT. The J gene is TRBJ2-3, the V gene TRBV4-2; 9 bases align to TRBD2. The germline gives CDR1 LGHNA, CDR2 YNFKEQ. This CDR3 contains 15 residues. Germline trimming cut 2 bases from V and 3 bases from J; bases unmatched to any gene: 3.

The rearrangement uses TRBV30 and TRBJ2-1; D is unresolved. Germline values: CDR1 GTSNPN, CDR2 SVGIG (reference sequence). The CDR3 totals 12 residues. Trimming stripped 3 bases from V and 5 bases from J, with 8 bases between. CDR3 sequence: CAWSVTHNEQFF. CDR3 in DNA: TGTGCCTGGAGCGTCACCCACAATGAGCAGTTCTTC.